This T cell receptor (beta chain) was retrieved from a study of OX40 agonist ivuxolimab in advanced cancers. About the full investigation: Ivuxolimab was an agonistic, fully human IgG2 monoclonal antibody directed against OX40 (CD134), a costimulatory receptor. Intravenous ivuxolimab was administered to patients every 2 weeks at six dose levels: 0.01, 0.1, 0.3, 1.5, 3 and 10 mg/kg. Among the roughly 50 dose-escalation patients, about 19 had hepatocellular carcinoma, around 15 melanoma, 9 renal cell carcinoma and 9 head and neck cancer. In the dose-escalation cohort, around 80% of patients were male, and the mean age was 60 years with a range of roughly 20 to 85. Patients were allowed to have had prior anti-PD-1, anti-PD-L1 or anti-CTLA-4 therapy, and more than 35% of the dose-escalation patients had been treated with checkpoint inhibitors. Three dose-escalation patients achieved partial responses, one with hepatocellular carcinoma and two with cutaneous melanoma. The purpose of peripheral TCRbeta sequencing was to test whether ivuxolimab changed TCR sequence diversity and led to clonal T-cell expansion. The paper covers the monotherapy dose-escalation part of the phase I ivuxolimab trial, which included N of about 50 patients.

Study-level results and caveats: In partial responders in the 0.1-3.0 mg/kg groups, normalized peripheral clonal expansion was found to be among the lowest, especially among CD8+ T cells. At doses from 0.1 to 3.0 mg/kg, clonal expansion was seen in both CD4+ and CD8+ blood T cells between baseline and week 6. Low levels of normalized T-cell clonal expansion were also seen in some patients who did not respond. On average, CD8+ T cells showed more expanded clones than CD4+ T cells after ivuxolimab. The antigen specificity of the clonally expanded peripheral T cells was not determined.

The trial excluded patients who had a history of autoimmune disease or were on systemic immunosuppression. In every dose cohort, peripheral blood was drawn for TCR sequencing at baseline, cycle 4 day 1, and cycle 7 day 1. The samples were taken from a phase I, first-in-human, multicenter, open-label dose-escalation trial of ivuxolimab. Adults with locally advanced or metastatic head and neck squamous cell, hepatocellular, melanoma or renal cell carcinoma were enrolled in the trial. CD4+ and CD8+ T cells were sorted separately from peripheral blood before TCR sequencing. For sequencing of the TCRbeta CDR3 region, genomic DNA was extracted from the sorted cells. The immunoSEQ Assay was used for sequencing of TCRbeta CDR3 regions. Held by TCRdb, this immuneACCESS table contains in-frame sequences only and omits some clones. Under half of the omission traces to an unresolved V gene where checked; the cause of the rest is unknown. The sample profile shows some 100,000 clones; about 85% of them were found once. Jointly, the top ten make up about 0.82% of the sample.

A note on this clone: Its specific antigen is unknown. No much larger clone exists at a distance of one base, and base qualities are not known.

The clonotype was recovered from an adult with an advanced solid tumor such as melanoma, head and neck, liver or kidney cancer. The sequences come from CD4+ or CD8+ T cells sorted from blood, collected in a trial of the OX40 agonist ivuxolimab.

The CDR3 loop reads CASSLAWDSNYGYTF. Here is the DNA: TGTGCCAGCAGCTTAGCCTGGGACAGTAACTATGGCTACACCTTC. Recombination joined TRBV11-1 with TRBJ1-2; TRBD1 lines up with 7 middle nucleotides. Germline trimming: 0 bases from V, 1 base from J; junction bases outside gene matches: 2. Including cysteine and phenylalanine, the CDR3 has 15 amino acids. Left in the record is the CDR3 DNA by itself, 45 bases read in frame from the first base. Via the germline V gene (reference sequence), CDR1 is SGHAT and CDR2 FQDESV. The reference TRBV11-1 and TRBJ1-2 proteins fill in what lies around the CDR3, so the full variable domain reads EAEVAQSPRYKITEKSQAVAFWCDPISGHATLYWYRQILGQGPELLVQFQDESVVDDSQLPKDRFSAERLKGVDSTLKIQPAELGDSAMYLCASSLAWDSNYGYTFGSGTRLTVV.